This TCR beta chain was identified in a study of vaccination and CD4 T cells after COVID-19 (dated 2022 in TCRdb). Background for the entire study: SARS-CoV-2 positivity had been established in the convalescent patients by nasal swab PCR, and mild disease was recorded in several of these patients and severe disease in one. In the convalescent cohort there were six males and four females, among whom were two Hispanic individuals, seven Caucasians, two Asians and one multiracial person. Each participant got two doses of either the Pfizer-BioNTech BNT162b2 vaccine (n=8) or the Moderna mRNA-1273 vaccine (n=2). Post-COVID blood samples from convalescent patients were collected a median of about 100 days after diagnosis, with a range of roughly 35 to 161 days. Post-vaccine blood samples were taken a median of around 68 days after the second vaccine dose, with a range of 14 to 241 days. A few convalescent patients were sampled both early after vaccination (day 14) and late after vaccination (days 161 to 241). Culture stimuli were overlapping spike peptide pools from SARS-CoV-2 and from the common cold coronaviruses HCoV-NL63, HCoV-OC43 and HCoV-229E. Control cultures used a CEFX viral epitope pool as positive control, an HIV-1 Nef peptide pool as negative control, or no peptide. The spike-specific CD4+ TCR repertoire was compared before and after mRNA vaccination in approximately ten COVID-19 convalescent patients and a handful of infection-naive healthy vaccine recipients.

The method was PCR. DNA from cultured CD4+ T cells underwent TCR sequencing with the Oncomine TCR Beta short-read assay at the Johns Hopkins FTIC core. The QIAamp micro DNA kit was used to extract genomic DNA from the cultured CD4+ T cells. The Oncomine TCR Beta libraries from cultured CD4+ T cells were pooled using unique dual indexes and then sequenced on an Illumina iSeq 100. Processing in the source paper ran as follows. Non-productive sequences were removed, and CDR3s that did not start with C, did not end with F or W, or were shorter than 7 amino acids were discarded. The MANAFEST web application was used to identify antigen-specific clonotypes by comparing peptide-stimulated wells against reference wells and other culture wells. An FDR below 0.05, an odds ratio above 5, and a productive frequency above 0.1% in at least two of three replicate wells were required for clones to be considered positive. Clonotypes that were significantly expanded in both SARS-CoV-2 spike wells and at least one common cold coronavirus spike condition were defined as cross-reactive. Similarity between CDR3 sequences was evaluated in R version 3.6.1 using Levenshtein distances (stringdist) and unrooted phylogenetic trees (ape). TCRdb itself trimmed the public reads at Q25 with fastp, ran MiXCR and retained productive beta chains. Every distinct CDR3 protein forms one entry, paired with its most common genes and DNA. TCRdb's processing, not the authors', yielded these V and J calls. Across this sample there are roughly 23,000 distinct CDR3 sequences, with around two fifths seen only once. About 32% of the sample is held by the ten biggest clonotypes.

In light of the paper, this sample's time point label describes: late sampling 161 to 241 days after vaccination in a few convalescent patients. This sample's treatment or condition label indicates: approximately nine-day PBMC culture with coronavirus spike peptide pools or control peptides (ViraFEST assay). The ViraFEST assay, used in the study, expanded antigen-specific T cells with peptide pools and then identified the expanded clonotypes through TCR sequencing. The convalescent patients' positive SARS-CoV-2 PCR tests were from March to December 2020, which was before the Alpha, Beta and Delta variants emerged in the United States. PBMCs were cultured at 1.5 million to 2.5 million per well in IMDM supplemented with 5% human AB serum and around 10 IU/ml IL-2, with around 10 ug/ml peptide pools added. On days 3 and 7, half of the culture medium was replaced with fresh IL-2-containing medium. After about nine days of culture, CD4+ T cells were isolated by negative selection with the EasySep CD4+ T cell isolation kit. Ficoll-Paque Plus gradient centrifugation was used to isolate PBMCs from whole blood, and the isolated PBMCs were then either used fresh or cryopreserved at -140C. In general, triplicate wells were set up for every culture condition.

Overall study results and their limits: Among the post-vaccine SARS-CoV-2-reactive clones in convalescent patients, a median around 86% showed up only after vaccination, which suggests vaccine-specific priming. Nearly all vaccine-specific clones in convalescent patients (304 of 307) were mono-reactive for SARS-CoV-2 spike rather than cross-reactive with common cold coronaviruses. Relatively few convalescent patients were included in the study, and early timepoints after natural infection were not analyzed. Although the median number of SARS-CoV-2-reactive clonotypes went up from more than 20 after infection to approximately 40 after vaccination, the increase was not significant.

In this sample, this clonotype turned up a few times. The antigen it binds to is not known. One end of the junction is discordant with germline, which a read error may explain. This sequence was found in a human donor who had recovered from COVID-19. Specimen: CD4+ T cells from blood, cultured in vitro, collected about 7 months after SARS-CoV-2 vaccination.

In nucleotide form, the sequence is TGTGCCAGCAGCATAGCGGGACTGATGGGGGGTGGCTACACCTTC. It encodes CASSIAGLMGGGYTF. The chain is assembled from TRBV7-8 and TRBJ1-2, and possibly TRBD1, on 5 matching bases. CDR1 SGHVS and CDR2 FQNEAQ are derived from the germline V gene. Taken from cysteine to phenylalanine, the CDR3 has 15 residues. Just CDR3 DNA is preserved here, 45 bases in frame from base 1.